The 24 T cell receptor beta chains in this list originate from one sample, sequenced in a study of cytomegalovirus exposure and HLA in healthy donors. This table comes from immunoSEQ multiplex PCR, and its TCRdb copy is limited to in-frame clones, with some not included. The table lists 120,000 to 150,000 clones, about 87% of them singletons, with roughly 4.3% in the top ten. Sequencing was done on a sample of PBMCs. Receptors originate from a man aged 18 to 29 in good health and CMV-seropositive.

This clone has only a few counts. The chain joins TRBV5-1 to TRBJ1-2, with TRBD1 matching 9 bases. Trimming at V came to 4 bases and at J to 7 bases, leaving 11 bases not matched to a gene. CDR3 length: 15 residues. Germline V gene data show CDR1 as SGHRS and CDR2 as YFSETQ. This chain's CDR3 is CASSPLGTGSPGYTF. The CDR3 DNA reads TGCGCCAGCAGCCCCCTGGGGACAGGGAGTCCTGGCTACACCTTC.

The chain couples TRBV7-9 to TRBJ2-1, with D perhaps matching TRBD1 (5 bases). The CDR3 extends over 15 amino acids. V lost 5 bases and J lost 10, with 21 bases in between. Germline CDR1 reads SEHNR; CDR2 reads FQNEAQ (reference sequence). The CDR3 spells CASSLPLQGAGEQFF. The CDR3 region has the DNA TGTGCCAGCAGCCTGCCCTTACAAGGGGCAGGGGAGCAGTTCTTC.

About this clone itself: Germline is not matched at one junction end, which may reflect a read error. The chain employs TRBV10-3 and TRBJ1-6; D is undetermined. This CDR3 region has 14 residues. Germline CDR1 reads ENHRY; CDR2 reads SYGVKD. CDR3 nucleotide sequence: TGTGCCATCAGTGAGAGTGTCGCGGATTCAGCCCTCCACTTT. Amino acids: CAISESVADSALHF.

The chain carries TRBV28 and TRBJ1-5, with D unclear. This CDR3 has 14 residues. V lost 8 bases, J lost 1 base, and 12 bases lay in between. CDR1 MDHEN and CDR2 SYDVKM come from the germline V gene. The CDR3 nucleotides read TGTGCCAGCCGGTCAGGAGGGAGCAATCAGCCCCAGCATTTT. Its translation: CASRSGGSNQPQHF.

Of note for this clone: Other nucleotide sequences in the sample specify the same CDR3. The V call is TRBV6-1, the J call TRBJ1-2; unclear D gene. V was shortened by 6 bases and J by 8 bases, with 10 bases between the two germline ends. Germline V gives CDR1 MNHNS, CDR2 SASEGT. This CDR3 comprises 11 residues. The CDR3 sequence is CASREGYGYTF. Here the CDR3 DNA reads TGTGCCAGCAGGGAGGGATACGGCTACACCTTC.

The chain is built from TRBV5-1 and TRBJ1-2; maybe TRBD1 (6 bases). CDR3 length equals 15 residues. V dropped 2 bases and J dropped 4 bases, with 15 bases sitting between them. Looked up from germline, CDR1 is SGHRS and CDR2 is YFSETQ. Here the CDR3 reads CASSLQGGVSYGYTF. CDR3 coding DNA: TGCGCCAGCAGCTTACAGGGTGGAGTAAGCTATGGCTACACCTTC.

The V and J genes are TRBV2 and TRBJ2-3; 14 nucleotides match TRBD2. Trimming cost V 6 bases and J 12 bases; bases outside gene matches: 11. This CDR3 is 15 amino acids long. From germline, CDR1 is SNHLY and CDR2 FYNNEI. The DNA of the CDR3 is TGTGCCAGCAGAAGACTAGCGGGGGGGCCTCCAGACCAGTATTTT. Translated: CASRRLAGGPPDQYF.

The chain links TRBV5-1 to TRBJ1-3; a weak D match, TRBD1 (5 bases). Looked up from germline, CDR1 is SGHRS and CDR2 is YFSETQ. Deletions cut 5 bases from V and 7 bases from J, with 22 bases between. The CDR3 is 16 amino acids. CDR3 coding DNA: TGCGCCAGCAGACTGGAGGGGTCAACACGGAGGAACACCATATATTTT. Translation: CASRLEGSTRRNTIYF.

Here the CDR3 DNA reads TGTGCCAGCACTACAGACAGGGTTGGAAGCACTGAAGCTTTCTTT. It specifies CASTTDRVGSTEAFF. V and J are TRBV2 and TRBJ1-1; 7 bases line up with TRBD1. This CDR3 is built from 15 residues. Germline assignment: CDR1 SNHLY and CDR2 FYNNEI. Trimming removed 7 bases from V and 4 bases from J; junction bases left unmatched: 12.

This sequence joins TRBV19 and TRBJ1-1, with TRBD1 matching over 8 bases. The V segment lost 7 bases and the J segment 6 bases; nucleotides outside the gene matches: 16. The CDR3 sequence is 16 residues long. Germline V gene data show CDR1 as LNHDA and CDR2 as SQIVND (reference sequence). The CDR3 DNA follows: TGTGCCAGTACCCTCGGACAGGGTTCGTGGCCGGCTGAAGCTTTCTTT. It codes for CASTLGQGSWPAEAFF.

The chain combines TRBV19 with TRBJ2-1, with D possibly matching TRBD2 (6 bases). This CDR3 has 14 amino acids. V was cut by 9 bases and J by 8 bases, with 20 bases left in between. Per the germline V gene, CDR1 is LNHDA and CDR2 is SQIVND (reference sequence). In DNA form, the CDR3 reads TGTGCCAGCCAAGAGGAGGGGAAAGTGCATGAGCAGTTCTTC. It is translated as CASQEEGKVHEQFF.

The chain couples TRBV6-1 to TRBJ2-1; 11 positions match TRBD2. Germline V lookup: CDR1 MNHNS, CDR2 SASEGT. The CDR3 runs 15 residues. Trimming removed 6 bases from V and 8 bases from J; junction bases left unmatched: 9. The CDR3 loop is CASSELAGGPDEQFF. CDR3 sequence (DNA): TGTGCCAGCAGCGAATTAGCGGGAGGGCCCGATGAGCAGTTCTTC.

This sequence joins TRBV28 and TRBJ2-7; TRBD1 aligns across 7 bases. The V and J ends lost 1 base and 3 bases, in that order; junction bases with no gene match: 12. CDR1 is MDHEN and CDR2 is SYDVKM in the germline V gene. This CDR3 has 17 residues. The CDR3 region is CASSLYWFGDSVYEQYF. CDR3 in DNA: TGTGCCAGCAGTTTATACTGGTTTGGGGACAGTGTCTACGAGCAGTACTTC.

The chain employs TRBV18 and TRBJ2-7; D unclear. Germline V gene data show CDR1 as KGHSH and CDR2 as LQKENI. This CDR3 contains 14 residues. Trimming took off 6 bases at V and 0 bases at J, with 12 bases between the two ends. The CDR3 spells CASSETITSYEQYF. Written as DNA, the CDR3 is TGTGCCAGCTCGGAGACGATAACCTCCTACGAGCAGTACTTC.

This chain uses TRBV15 with TRBJ2-7; D might be TRBD2 (7 bases). CDR3 length equals 13 residues. Per germline, CDR1 LNHNV and CDR2 YYDKDF (reference sequence). The germline V and J ends were trimmed by 5 bases and 6 bases, with 14 bases remaining between them. CDR3 protein: CATSQTRGAEQYF. The DNA of the CDR3 is TGTGCCACCAGCCAGACACGGGGGGCCGAGCAGTACTTC.

The CDR3 here is CASSWAGTSYEQYF. In DNA, the CDR3 is TGTGCCAGCAGTTGGGCAGGGACTTCCTACGAGCAGTACTTC. The rearrangement links TRBV27 to TRBJ2-7, with a possible D match to TRBD2 (6 bases). Germline CDR1 and CDR2: MNHEY and SMNVEV (reference sequence). This CDR3 region has 14 residues. Trimming took 4 bases from V and 1 from J, leaving 11 bases between them.

The chain carries TRBV2 and TRBJ1-1; 9 bases match TRBD1. The J segment lost 1 base and the V segment lost 8 bases, leaving 8 bases of the junction unmatched. The CDR3 contains 15 residues. Germline V gene sequence: CDR1 SNHLY, CDR2 FYNNEI. The CDR3 coding sequence is TGTGCCAGCCTCACAGGGGGCCGGGGGAACACTGAAGCTTTCTTT. It yields the protein CASLTGGRGNTEAFF.

Worth noting for this clone: The sample contains more than one DNA sequence encoding this CDR3. J is TRBJ1-5 and V is TRBV27; a possible D gene is TRBD1 (5 bases). Germline CDR1 and CDR2: MNHEY and SMNVEV (reference sequence). The CDR3 has 16 residues. Trimming took 0 bases from V and 2 from J, leaving 11 bases between them. The DNA for the CDR3 is TGTGCCAGCAGTTTATCCGGTCAGGGTGGCAATCAGCCCCAGCATTTT. Amino acids: CASSLSGQGGNQPQHF.

This clone is categorized as medium-sized (0.01 to 0.1%). The V and J genes are TRBV7-9 and TRBJ2-5, with a weak D call TRBD1 (5 bases). The germline gives CDR1 SEHNR, CDR2 FQNEAQ (reference sequence). The CDR3 is made up of 13 amino acids. The V end was cut by 3 bases, the J end by 2 bases, with 7 bases between. Here the CDR3 reads CASSFRQQETQYF. CDR3 coding DNA: TGTGCCAGCAGCTTCCGACAGCAAGAGACCCAGTACTTC. Looking up the rest from reference TRBV7-9 and TRBJ2-5 gives the full variable domain: DTGVSQNPRHKITKRGQNVTFRCDPISEHNRLYWYRQTLGQGPEFLTYFQNEAQLEKSRLLSDRFSAERPKGSFSTLEIQRTEQGDSAMYLCASSFRQQETQYFGPGTRLLVL.

The rearrangement links TRBV9 to TRBJ2-7, with TRBD2 as a possible D gene (6 bases). Trimming took off 5 bases at V and 3 bases at J, with 18 bases between the two ends. The germline V gene encodes CDR1 SGDLS and CDR2 YYNGEE. The CDR3 covers 15 residues. The CDR3 here is CASSEASGSFYEQYF. The CDR3 bases are TGTGCCAGCAGTGAGGCCAGCGGGTCCTTCTACGAGCAGTACTTC.

The chain has TRBV10-3 and TRBJ1-1; 7 bases align to TRBD1. Germline values: CDR1 ENHRY, CDR2 SYGVKD. The junction had 3 bases not matched to a gene; V was cut back by 2 bases and J by 3 bases. The CDR3 has 14 residues. The CDR3 reads CAISEGQADTEAFF. The DNA of the CDR3 is TGTGCCATCAGTGAGGGACAGGCGGACACTGAAGCTTTCTTT.

A single count supports this clone. This chain's CDR3 is CASSLGLADLNEQFF. The CDR3 nucleotides read TGCGCCAGCAGCCTCGGACTAGCGGACCTCAATGAGCAGTTCTTC. V usage is TRBV4-1 and J usage is TRBJ2-1; 10 bases match TRBD2. The CDR3 spans 15 residues. V shed 4 bases and J 6 bases; nucleotides not matched to a gene: 6. Germline V lookup: CDR1 MGHRA, CDR2 YSYEKL.

This clone was seen a single time. V usage is TRBV7-3 and J usage is TRBJ1-1, with D unclear. In germline, CDR1 is SGHTA, CDR2 FQGTGA. V was clipped by 4 bases and J by 1 base, with 7 bases between them. There are 13 residues in the CDR3. The CDR3 DNA sequence: TGTGCCAGCAGCTGGAGTGGGAACACTGAAGCTTTCTTT. It encodes CASSWSGNTEAFF.

J is TRBJ1-6 and V is TRBV9; D remains ambiguous. Germline V lookup: CDR1 SGDLS, CDR2 YYNGEE. The V end was cut by 7 bases, the J end by 0 bases, with 14 bases between. The length of the CDR3 is 16 residues. The DNA of the CDR3 is TGTGCCAGCCGACGAGAGGGCAGCTCCTATAATTCACCCCTCCACTTT. It specifies CASRREGSSYNSPLHF.